Presented here are 3 T cell receptor beta chains from one specimen sequenced in a study of regulatory T cells in long-lasting Graves disease. Building the TCR beta libraries relied on iRepertoire HTBI primers, and CDR3 regions underwent Arm-PCR. TCRdb called the multiplex PCR reads again in MiXCR, with one record for every CDR3 protein. The sample shows fewer than 450,000 distinct CDR3 sequences, 20% to 25% of them seen only once. As for time point: persistent/refractory GD, antithyroid drugs over 5 years with positive TRAb. TCR sequences were obtained from RNA taken from PBMCs. Sequencing used peripheral blood mononuclear cells (PBMCs), obtained when the disease was refractory, from a patient treated with antithyroid drugs. The source is a female donor with Graves disease.

This clonotype was found many times. The chain uses TRBV14 and TRBJ2-5; unclear D gene. CDR3 length equals 13 residues. The V end was cut by 4 bases, the J end by 6 bases, with 12 bases between. Per germline, CDR1 SGHDN and CDR2 FVKESK. The CDR3 sequence is CASSPVELQTQYF. CDR3 nucleotides: TGTGCCAGCAGCCCCGTAGAGCTTCAGACCCAGTACTTC.

The rearrangement links TRBV12-3 or TRBV12-4 to TRBJ1-1; 8 bases fit TRBD1. Trimming at V came to 7 bases and at J to 9 bases, leaving 7 bases not matched to a gene. The CDR3 loop spans 12 amino acids. The CDR3 region is CASIGRQGKAFF. Here the CDR3 DNA reads TGTGCCAGCATCGGGCGACAGGGGAAAGCTTTCTTT.

This clonotype was found many times. The gene calls are TRBV5-1 and TRBJ2-7; 7 bases line up with TRBD2. The V and J ends lost 4 bases and 3 bases, in that order; junction bases with no gene match: 7. The germline V gene has CDR1 SGHRS and CDR2 YFSETQ. The CDR3 runs to 14 residues. CDR3 nucleotides: TGCGCCAGCAGCCCACCGGGACTATACTACGAGCAGTACTTC. It translates to CASSPPGLYYEQYF. Full variable domain (rest looked up from reference TRBV5-1 and TRBJ2-7): KAGVTQTPRYLIKTRGQQVTLSCSPISGHRSVSWYQQTPGQGLQFLFEYFSETQRNKGNFPGRFSGRQFSNSRSEMNVSTLELGDSALYLCASSPPGLYYEQYFGPGTRLTVT.